The following is a T cell receptor (beta chain) sequence with its context. The antigen it binds to is not known. The record has no base qualities; no much larger clone is one base away. The sample comes from a study of blood T cell repertoires in COVID-19 (dated by TCRdb to the early 2020s). For context, the study as a whole: Samples covering the acute and convalescent phases of COVID-19 were provided by collaborators in the United States, Italy and Spain. The prospective study material was composed of cDNA or gDNA derived from T cells, B-cell-depleted T cells, or PBMCs. Subjects who had been exposed to COVID-19, were actively infected with it, or had recovered from it provided the deeply sampled blood TCRbeta repertoires that made up the dataset. The repertoires were released in a freely available public database intended as a resource for research on the immune response to SARS-CoV-2. The samples were drawn from two sources: the first 160 participants of the ongoing ImmuneRACE study, and fewer than 1,500 subjects contributed by 6 global collaborators. Sample metadata almost always included a de-identified subject ID, COVID-19 status, age in years and sex. Where available, HLA class I and class II types were obtained from metadata supplied by the sample provider rather than from assay-based typing. The paper's findings and limits, for the study overall: Clinical and demographic metadata were provided uncurated, with the amount varying by source and participant.

CDR1 and CDR2, looked up from the germline V gene, are MNHEY and SVGAGI. V is shortened by 5 bases, J by 0 bases, and the region joining them spans 11 bases. Inclusive of the bounding cysteine and phenylalanine, the CDR3 is 14 residues long. Of all the DNA, just the CDR3 is kept, 42 bases in frame from base 1. Whole blood was collected in K2EDTA tubes by collaborating institutions according to the institutions' own protocols. For TCRbeta analysis, collaborators shipped samples as frozen whole blood, isolated PBMCs, or DNA extracted from either of those sample types. TCRbeta CDR3 regions were amplified from genomic DNA using the immunoSEQ Assay, a bias-controlled multiplex PCR. The published analysis was carried out like this. The number of nucleated cells in each sample was estimated by amplification of reference gene primers within the assay. Sequence reads were collapsed and filtered to measure the absolute abundance of every unique TCRbeta CDR3 rearrangement. Productive Simpson clonality was computed per sample as the square root of Simpson's diversity index over productive rearrangements. TCRdb took this table from immuneACCESS and kept in-frame rearrangements with V and J called. Such tables lack part of the clones; where checked against another copy, unresolved V genes explain under half of the gap, and the rest is unexplained. V and J calls and clone size follow that table, whereas D and trimming were derived from the DNA. For this sample the table gives 70,000 to 95,000 clones, of which approximately 92% were detected only once. The biggest ten clones account for roughly 6.4% of the sample.

Recombination linked TRBV6-5 to TRBJ2-7; the D segment cannot be called with confidence. The clonotype comes from a woman aged 55-70 years with active COVID-19. The specimen was peripheral blood. The base sequence is TGTGCCAGCAGTCCACAGTTTAGCTCCTACGAGCAGTACTTC. The encoded protein is CASSPQFSSYEQYF.